This T cell receptor beta chain came from a study of blood T cell repertoires in COVID-19. Overall study context: COVID-19 samples collected from the United States, Italy and Spain covered acute and convalescent phases.

The CDR3 is 15 amino acids. Germline V lookup: CDR1 SGHRS, CDR2 YFSETQ. Losses at the gene ends were 0 bases for V and 3 bases for J; bases not matched to a gene: 2. In its sample, this clone was seen once. Profiling relied on immunoSEQ multiplex PCR, and the TCRdb table lists in-frame clones only, not all of them. The sample carries some 87,000 clones, 65% to 85% recorded once. Material: peripheral blood. This TCR came from an elderly man with active or convalescent COVID-19. The rearrangement links TRBV5-1 to TRBJ2-3; 9 positions match TRBD2. CDR3 sequence: CASSLGLAVTDTQYF. In DNA form, the CDR3 reads TGCGCCAGCAGCTTGGGACTAGCGGTAACAGATACGCAGTATTTT.